The TCR beta chain described here comes from a study of shared clonotypes between healthy human individuals. Study-level points and caveats: In general, naive subsets displayed greater estimated richness than memory subsets did.

Concerning this clone: The antigen is undetermined.

The method was immunoSEQ multiplex PCR; TCRdb's version includes in-frame clones alone and lacks a portion of them. The table records a few million clones, 85% to 95% of them present only once. Germline V gives CDR1 SNHLY, CDR2 FYNNEI. The CDR3 runs 15 residues. The V gene end was trimmed by 7 bases and the J gene end by 5 bases; junction bases not matched to a gene: 7. Sequenced input: naive CD4+ T cells from PBMCs. Subset of the sample: CD45RA+ positively selected. The TCR was taken from a man between 18 and 29 years old in good health. Some clones in this sample may be carry-over from other donors' samples. V usage is TRBV2 and J usage is TRBJ2-5; 13 bases are shared with TRBD2. This CDR3 reads CASTGTSGTRETQYF. The CDR3 bases are TGTGCCAGCACCGGGACTAGCGGGACTCGGGAGACCCAGTACTTC.